What follows describes a single T cell receptor (beta chain). Using its own MiXCR run on the 5' RACE reads, TCRdb lists one record per CDR3 protein. The table lists tens of thousands of distinct CDR3 sequences, about 5% of them singletons. The sample originates from a study of early T cells in non-severe SARS-CoV-2 infection. The CDR3 loop spans 15 amino acids. Germline assignment: CDR1 SGHAT and CDR2 FQNNGV. The J segment lost 7 bases and the V segment lost 5 bases, leaving 7 bases of the junction unmatched. The chain recombines TRBV11-2 with TRBJ2-2, with 10 bases lining up with TRBD1. This sequence was found in an adult who was a healthcare worker with PCR-confirmed SARS-CoV-2 infection or an uninfected control (not recorded which). Sequencing was performed on whole blood. CDR3 bases: TGTGCCAGCAGCCCGGGGACAGGGGAAAACGGGGAGCTGTTTTTT. Translating it yields CASSPGTGENGELFF.